A single sample gave rise to the 15 T cell receptor beta chains below, sequenced in a study of PD-L1 blockade in urothelial cancer. The repertoire was sequenced with immunoSEQ multiplex PCR; TCRdb's copy has only in-frame clones and lacks some. The data hold tens of thousands of clones, with approximately 77% observed a single time. The sequencing used PBMCs, collected around atezolizumab (anti-PD-L1) treatment. The receptors originated from a man in his 70s with urothelial cancer.

This clone came up a few times. The V and J genes are TRBV18 and TRBJ2-3; 8 bases are a match to TRBD2. V gave up 5 bases and J gave up 0 bases; unmatched junction bases: 7. Germline V gene data show CDR1 as KGHSH and CDR2 as LQKENI. This CDR3 region has 16 residues. DNA of the CDR3: TGTGCCAGCTCATCAGGCTTAGCGGGGAGCACAGATACGCAGTATTTT. Amino acid sequence: CASSSGLAGSTDTQYF.

J is TRBJ2-7 and V is TRBV11-3, with TRBD2 identical over 9 bases. Germline V CDR1 and CDR2: SGHNT, YENEEA. The CDR3 spans 13 residues. With V trimmed by 3 bases and J by 6 bases, 3 bases remained unmatched. In DNA, the CDR3 is TGTGCCAGCAGCTTGACTAGCGGTCTCGAGCAGTACTTC. This sequence encodes CASSLTSGLEQYF.

The genes are TRBV27 and TRBJ2-5; D is ambiguous. The germline CDR1 and CDR2 sequences are MNHEY and SMNVEV (reference sequence). The CDR3 has 14 amino acids. V was cut by 7 bases and J by 5 bases, with 17 bases left in between. The CDR3 loop is CASTSASGRETQYF. The CDR3 coding sequence is TGTGCCAGCACCTCCGCCTCCGGTCGGGAGACCCAGTACTTC.

J is TRBJ2-4 and V is TRBV20-1; 8 bases match TRBD2. V shed 6 bases and J 10 bases; nucleotides not matched to a gene: 5. Per the germline V gene, CDR1 is DFQATT and CDR2 is SNEGSKA (reference sequence). The CDR3 is 11 residues long. CDR3 protein: CSAPTGGIQYF. The DNA for the CDR3 is TGCAGTGCCCCGACGGGGGGGATTCAGTACTTC.

The table lists this clone with a count of one. The chain is built from TRBV4-2 and TRBJ2-1; D unclear. The CDR3 extends over 14 amino acids. V was clipped by 1 base and J by 5 bases, with 9 bases between them. The V gene's germline CDR1 is LGHNA and CDR2 YNFKEQ. The CDR3 sequence: CASSQAGLDNEQFF. DNA of the CDR3: TGTGCCAGCAGCCAAGCGGGTTTAGACAATGAGCAGTTCTTC.

This clone is a singleton in its sample. The CDR3, as DNA: TGCGCCAGCAGCCGCGATTCGGTGAACACTGAAGCTTTCTTT. It codes for CASSRDSVNTEAFF. The gene calls are TRBV4-1 and TRBJ1-1; no firm D call. Germline values: CDR1 MGHRA, CDR2 YSYEKL. V dropped 4 bases and J dropped 0 bases, with 9 bases sitting between them. The CDR3 consists of 14 residues.

Concerning this clone: The germline gene is not matched at one end of the junction; a read error may be the cause. V is TRBV7-9 and J is TRBJ1-2, with D possibly matching TRBD1 (6 bases). CDR3 length: 15 residues. Germline V gives CDR1 SEHNR, CDR2 FQNEAQ (reference sequence). In DNA form, the CDR3 reads TGTGCCAGCAGCCTAGCTCAGGGGCCGGGGTATGGCTACACCTTC. This sequence encodes CASSLAQGPGYGYTF.

The V and J genes are TRBV25-1 and TRBJ2-2, with 14 nucleotides matching TRBD2. This CDR3 is built from 14 residues. Germline lookup yields CDR1 MGHDK and CDR2 SYGVNS. Trimming at V came to 9 bases and at J to 6 bases, leaving 3 bases not matched to a gene. The chain's CDR3 is CASSGLAGAGELFF. As DNA, the CDR3 is TGTGCCAGTTCGGGACTAGCGGGAGCCGGGGAGCTGTTTTTT.

The V and J genes are TRBV7-2 and TRBJ2-1; 8 bases match TRBD1. The CDR3 extends over 15 amino acids. Germline trimming cut 5 bases from V and 4 bases from J; bases unmatched to any gene: 7. Germline V gives CDR1 SGHTA, CDR2 FQGNSA. The CDR3 region has the DNA TGTGCCAGCAGCCAAGACAGGGGAGAGTACAATGAGCAGTTCTTC. Protein sequence: CASSQDRGEYNEQFF.

In regard to this clone: Additional DNA sequences in this sample encode the identical CDR3. This chain uses TRBV18 with TRBJ2-2; TRBD2 matches at 10 bases. The V gene's germline CDR1 is KGHSH and CDR2 LQKENI. CDR3 length: 16 residues. V trimming: 3 bases; J trimming: 1 base; junction bases outside the gene matches: 2. This CDR3 reads CASSPRTSGNTGELFF. The CDR3 coding sequence is TGTGCCAGCTCACCCAGGACTAGCGGGAACACCGGGGAGCTGTTTTTT.

This chain joins TRBV18 and TRBJ2-1; D possibly corresponds to TRBD2 (6 bases). From germline, CDR1 is KGHSH and CDR2 LQKENI. The CDR3 consists of 15 residues. The V gene lost 5 bases and the J gene lost 0 bases, with 11 bases spanning the gap. CDR3 DNA sequence: TGTGCCAGCTCAATTAGCGGTAGCTCCTACAATGAGCAGTTCTTC. Encoded protein: CASSISGSSYNEQFF.

The chain uses TRBV23-1 and TRBJ2-7, with D possibly matching TRBD1 (6 bases). TRBV23-1 is filed as an ORF, its function uncertain. V shed 3 bases and J shed 3 bases, with 9 bases lying between them. This CDR3 comprises 13 residues. CDR3 residues: CASSQDRHYEQYF. CDR3 nucleotide sequence: TGCGCCAGCAGTCAGGACAGACACTACGAGCAGTACTTC.

V usage is TRBV11-2 and J usage is TRBJ2-1; 7 bases are a match to TRBD2. Per germline, CDR1 SGHAT and CDR2 FQNNGV. The CDR3 has 14 residues. Trimming cost V 7 bases and J 5 bases; bases outside gene matches: 8. The CDR3 loop reads CASTLGRENNEQFF. DNA of the CDR3: TGTGCCAGCACCCTAGGGCGGGAGAACAATGAGCAGTTCTTC. The full variable domain, rest sourced from reference TRBV11-2 and TRBJ2-1, is EAGVAQSPRYKIIEKRQSVAFWCNPISGHATLYWYQQILGQGPKLLIQFQNNGVVDDSQLPKDRFSAERLKGVDSTLKIQPAKLEDSAVYLCASTLGRENNEQFFGPGTRLTVL.

The genes are TRBV5-4 and TRBJ1-3; no definite D call. V lost 1 base to trimming and J lost 0 bases, with 11 bases between them. Looked up from germline, CDR1 is SGHNT and CDR2 is YYREEE (reference sequence). The length of the CDR3 is 16 residues. CDR3: CASSLNLPGSGNTIYF. DNA for the CDR3: TGTGCCAGCAGCTTGAATCTGCCCGGCTCTGGAAACACCATATATTTT.

The CDR3 bases are TGTGCCAGCAGTCCGACACGGAACTCCTACGAGCAGTACTTC. This sequence encodes CASSPTRNSYEQYF. V gene TRBV27 combines with J gene TRBJ2-7; D is unresolved. Germline V gene sequence: CDR1 MNHEY, CDR2 SMNVEV (reference sequence). This CDR3 has 14 amino acids. The germline V and J ends were trimmed by 5 bases and 0 bases, with 11 bases remaining between them.